This TCR beta chain was sequenced in a study of radiotherapy plus CTLA-4 blockade in lung cancer. The CDR3 length is 15 residues. Per germline, CDR1 SEHNR and CDR2 FQNEAQ (reference sequence). Trimming shortened V by 6 bases and J by 0 bases, and 14 bases separated the two germline ends. This clone was counted only a few times. Sequencing used immunoSEQ multiplex PCR; TCRdb keeps in-frame clones, though not all of them. Of tens of thousands of clones detected, 60% to 80% appear once; the ten largest clones hold 2.4%. V and J are TRBV7-9 and TRBJ1-1; D not resolved. The material sequenced was peripheral blood, taken from a patient treated with radiotherapy plus ipilimumab. This receptor was identified in a human donor with non-small cell lung cancer whose response to radiotherapy plus ipilimumab could not be evaluated. DNA of the CDR3: TGTGCCAGCAGTTTTGGGGAGCCCATGAACACTGAAGCTTTCTTT. This gives the protein CASSFGEPMNTEAFF. The variable domain in full, with the rest retrieved from reference TRBV7-9 and TRBJ1-1, is DTGVSQNPRHKITKRGQNVTFRCDPISEHNRLYWYRQTLGQGPEFLTYFQNEAQLEKSRLLSDRFSAERPKGSFSTLEIQRTEQGDSAMYLCASSFGEPMNTEAFFGQGTRLTVV.